This TCR beta chain appears in the sequencing data of a study of tumor-infiltrating lymphocytes in localized non-small cell lung cancer (dated by TCRdb to the early 2020s). As for the study more broadly: Patients whose samples were collected after neoadjuvant chemotherapy, as well as both smokers and never-smokers and several histologies, were included in the cohort. The overall ICON cohort comprised over 140 surgical patients with localized non-small cell lung cancer whose tumors were resected. Alongside flow cytometry, multiplex immunofluorescence, RNA-seq, exome sequencing and proteomics, TCR sequencing was applied to the same patients as one of several integrated assays. Each patient provided resected tumor tissue plus uninvolved lung tissue from the same patient, with the uninvolved lung tissue described as non-adjacent to the tumor. For roughly 56 patients, immunoSEQ T-cell fraction was compared between paired tumor and uninvolved lung.

ICON enrollment began in 2016, and the last patient was enrolled in late 2018. A subcohort of some 75 patients provided fresh tumor and matched uninvolved tissue for in-depth immune analyses, with TCR sequencing among those analyses. TCR sequencing was performed on DNA isolated from bulk tissue, without cell sorting. As concerns this clone: Its antigen has not been determined. There are no base qualities to consult, and no much larger clone falls within one base.

The investigation overall reported the following: Consistent with immunofluorescence CD3 counts, TCRbeta sequencing supported greater T cell infiltration in tumors than in uninvolved lung tissue. Because different assays used different pieces of the same tissue, technical variation could not be distinguished from intratumor heterogeneity. No association of tumor T-cell fraction from TCR sequencing with recurrence-free survival was found (p = 0.61). Since assay coverage differed from patient to patient depending on how much tissue was available, TCR sequencing was done for only a subset of the cohort. TCR-derived T-cell fraction did not differ between the flow cytometry-defined immunotypes IM1 (good prognosis) and IM2 (poor prognosis).

The immunoSEQ assay used for TCR sequencing gave the T-cell fraction in both tumor and uninvolved lung tissue. The paper's data handling went like this. For survival analysis, patients were divided into high (upper tertile) and low (lower two tertiles) T-cell fraction groups, which were compared by log-rank test. A signed-rank test was used to check for differences in T-cell fraction between paired tumor and uninvolved lung. TCRdb provides this immuneACCESS table in a form limited to in-frame rearrangements. Some clones are lacking; in checked studies, under half of them reflect an unresolved V gene, and why the rest are absent is not known. For V, J and clone size, that table is used; D and trimming come from the DNA. The sample profile shows approximately 17,000 clones; roughly 72% of them were found once. The leading ten clones occupy 9% to 9.5% of the sample. From the cysteine up to the phenylalanine, the CDR3 has a length of 16 residues. This entry keeps only the CDR3 DNA: 48 bases, framed from base 1. V lost 11 bases and J lost 10 bases, and the count of bases not matched to a germline gene is 23. According to the germline V gene (reference sequence), CDR1 reads SEHNR and CDR2 reads FQNEAQ.

This TCR derives from a human donor with non-small cell lung cancer. The chain links TRBV7-9 with TRBJ2-1, with 7 bases matching TRBD2. Sequencing was performed on lung tumor tissue. The nucleotide sequence reads TGTGCCTCCCCTCGACGGGGGACTACATACCCTCTGGAGCAGTTCTTC. It translates as CASPRRGTTYPLEQFF.